This entry concerns a single T cell receptor beta chain. Between the trimmed V and J ends, which lost 5 bases and 3 bases, there was a span of 9 bases. CDR1 and CDR2 (germline): KGHDR, SFDVKD. This CDR3 has 13 amino acids. Libraries were prepared by immunoSEQ multiplex PCR; TCRdb keeps only in-frame clonotypes and omits some of them. The sample lists roughly 100,000 clones; about 90% were seen once. The record originates from a study of control samples from healthy donors and cancer patients. Sequenced material: blood. The TCR was taken from a woman aged 18-29 years in good health. The chain combines TRBV24-1 with TRBJ1-1, with a tentative D call TRBD1 (5 bases). This chain's CDR3 is CATSVGRYTEAFF. The CDR3 DNA is TGTGCCACCAGTGTGGGACGGTACACTGAAGCTTTCTTT.